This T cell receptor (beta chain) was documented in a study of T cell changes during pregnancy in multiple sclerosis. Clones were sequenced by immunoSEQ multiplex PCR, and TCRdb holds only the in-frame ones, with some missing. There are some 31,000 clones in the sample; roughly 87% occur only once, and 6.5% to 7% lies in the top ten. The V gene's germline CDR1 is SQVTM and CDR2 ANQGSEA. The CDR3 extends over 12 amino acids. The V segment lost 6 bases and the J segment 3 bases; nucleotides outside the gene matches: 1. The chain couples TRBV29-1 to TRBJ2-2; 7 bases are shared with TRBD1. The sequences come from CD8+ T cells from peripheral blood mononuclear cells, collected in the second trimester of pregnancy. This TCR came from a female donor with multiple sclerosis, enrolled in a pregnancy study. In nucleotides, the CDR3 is TGCAGCGTAACAGGGGACACCGGGGAGCTGTTTTTT. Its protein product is CSVTGDTGELFF.